Presented here are 25 T cell receptor beta chains from one specimen sequenced in a study of blood T cell repertoires in COVID-19 (TCRdb year 2020). The library was produced with the immunoSEQ multiplex PCR assay. Held by TCRdb, this immuneACCESS table contains in-frame sequences only and omits some clones. Under half of the omission traces to an unresolved V gene where checked; the cause of the rest is unknown. Recorded for this sample are around 100,000 clones; 70% to 80% of them occurred a single time. The ten top clones hold around a third of the sample. Sequenced sample: peripheral blood. The receptor source for this set is a man aged 65-85 years with active or convalescent COVID-19.

This chain links TRBV4-1 with TRBJ1-1; unclear D gene. V was cut by 0 bases and J by 3 bases, with 8 bases left in between. This CDR3 has 14 amino acids. Per the germline V gene, CDR1 is MGHRA and CDR2 is YSYEKL. The CDR3 DNA reads as TGCGCCAGCAGCCAAGAGCGCCTATACACTGAAGCTTTCTTT. This codes for CASSQERLYTEAFF.

The rearrangement uses TRBV6-1 and TRBJ1-6, with 8 nucleotides matching TRBD1. V lost 2 bases to trimming and J lost 6 bases; unmatched junction nucleotides: 6. The V gene's germline CDR1 is MNHNS and CDR2 SASEGT. This CDR3 has 16 residues. The DNA for the CDR3 is TGTGCCAGCAGTGAAATCCCCAGGGGGCTTAATTCACCCCTCCACTTT. It yields the protein CASSEIPRGLNSPLHF.

The chain couples TRBV11-3 to TRBJ2-1; 9 bases fit TRBD1. From germline, CDR1 is SGHNT and CDR2 YENEEA. The J segment lost 8 bases and the V segment lost 4 bases, leaving 12 bases of the junction unmatched. CDR3 length: 16 residues. The CDR3 DNA reads TGTGCCAGCAGCTCGACCACCCGGACAGGGGCCGATGAGCAGTTCTTC. Residues: CASSSTTRTGADEQFF.

V gene TRBV28 combines with J gene TRBJ2-3; TRBD2 might be the D (6 bases). Trimming cost V 5 bases and J 5 bases, with 20 bases left between them. The CDR3 spans 16 residues. Germline V gives CDR1 MDHEN, CDR2 SYDVKM. CDR3 sequence reads: CASSLLVAAPEDTQYF. CDR3 DNA sequence: TGTGCCAGCAGTCTCCTCGTAGCGGCCCCCGAAGATACGCAGTATTTT.

The chain combines TRBV3-1 (or the pseudogene TRBV3-2) with TRBJ2-7; the match to TRBD1 covers 9 bases. The CDR3 is made up of 20 amino acids. Germline V gene sequence: CDR1 LGHDT, CDR2 YNNKEL (reference sequence). Trimming cost V 0 bases and J 5 bases; bases outside gene matches: 20. The CDR3 spells CASSQDWGQGIVAGVHEQYF. The CDR3 DNA sequence: TGTGCCAGCAGCCAAGATTGGGGACAGGGAATCGTCGCGGGAGTCCACGAGCAGTACTTC.

The genes are TRBV5-1 and TRBJ2-2, with 11 nucleotides matching TRBD1. J was trimmed by 7 bases and V by 4 bases; bases with no gene match: 3. This CDR3 is 14 amino acids long. CDR1 SGHRS and CDR2 YFSETQ come from the germline V gene. In nucleotides, the CDR3 is TGCGCCAGCAGCCGGACAGGGGGCATCGGGGAGCTGTTTTTT. Translated, it gives CASSRTGGIGELFF.

CDR3 sequence reads: CASSRQTQAYEQYF. In DNA form, the CDR3 reads TGTGCCAGCAGCCGCCAGACTCAAGCCTACGAGCAGTACTTC. V and J are TRBV6-5 and TRBJ2-7; D not resolved. The CDR3 covers 14 residues. Trimming stripped 6 bases from V and 2 bases from J, with 14 bases between. Germline V gene sequence: CDR1 MNHEY, CDR2 SVGAGI.

The V call is TRBV5-1, the J call TRBJ1-2; 8 bases map to TRBD1. The V gene end was trimmed by 0 bases and the J gene end by 8 bases; junction bases not matched to a gene: 9. The CDR3 totals 15 residues. Per germline, CDR1 SGHRS and CDR2 YFSETQ. CDR3 nucleotides: TGCGCCAGCAGCTTGGCCCCGGACAGGGTGAGGGGCTACACCTTC. Encoded protein: CASSLAPDRVRGYTF.

The chain uses TRBV9 and TRBJ2-1; the match to TRBD2 covers 8 bases. This CDR3 region has 15 residues. With 0 bases clipped from V and 6 bases from J, the junction kept 5 bases outside the gene matches. The germline V gene encodes CDR1 SGDLS and CDR2 YYNGEE. The CDR3 DNA is TGTGCCAGCAGCGTAGCGGGAGGGCATCTCAATGAGCAGTTCTTC. Translated, it gives CASSVAGGHLNEQFF.

The chain combines TRBV6-2 or TRBV6-3 with TRBJ2-3; 8 nucleotides match TRBD1. The CDR3 is made up of 15 amino acids. V was pared by 5 bases and J by 3 bases, with 7 bases of the junction left unmatched. Germline V gives CDR1 MNHEY, CDR2 SVGEGT. DNA of the CDR3: TGTGCCAGCAGTGAGAGACAGGGGCTAACAGATACGCAGTATTTT. It specifies CASSERQGLTDTQYF.

The count of this clone is one. V and J are TRBV5-5 and TRBJ1-5; D is possibly TRBD1 (6 bases). The CDR3 covers 13 residues. The germline V gene has CDR1 SGHKS and CDR2 YYEKEE (reference sequence). The ends were cut back, 2 bases at V and 4 bases at J, with 7 bases in the middle. The CDR3 region has the DNA TGTGCCAGCAGCTTTCAGGGGAATCAGCCCCAGCATTTT. It encodes CASSFQGNQPQHF.

The chain has TRBV9 and TRBJ2-4; a possible D gene is TRBD2 (6 bases). CDR1 is SGDLS and CDR2 is YYNGEE in the germline V gene. The length of the CDR3 is 12 residues. Trimming took 3 bases from V and 7 from J, leaving 8 bases between them. CDR3 coding DNA: TGTGCCAGCAGCGGGGAGGAGAACATTCAGTACTTC. Residues: CASSGEENIQYF.

The genes are TRBV7-9 and TRBJ2-1; 9 nucleotides match TRBD1. Germline V CDR1 and CDR2: SEHNR, FQNEAQ (reference sequence). The ends lost 4 bases at V and 6 bases at J; junction bases unmatched: 1. The CDR3 is 13 residues long. The CDR3 here is CASSWDRANEQFF. As DNA, the CDR3 is TGTGCCAGCAGCTGGGACAGGGCCAATGAGCAGTTCTTC.

The gene calls are TRBV3-1 (or the pseudogene TRBV3-2) and TRBJ2-1; D possibly corresponds to TRBD2 (5 bases). The V and J ends lost 3 bases and 5 bases respectively, with 14 bases between them. The CDR3 contains 15 residues. Germline CDR1 LGHDT, CDR2 YNNKEL (reference sequence). The DNA for the CDR3 is TGTGCCAGCAGCCACCTAGCACCTGAGGACAATGAGCAGTTCTTC. Translating gives CASSHLAPEDNEQFF.

J is TRBJ1-3 and V is TRBV15; D remains ambiguous. This CDR3 is 13 amino acids long. V lost 8 bases and J lost 3, with 11 bases in between. Germline V gives CDR1 LNHNV, CDR2 YYDKDF (reference sequence). The CDR3 is CATAYSGGNTIYF. CDR3 DNA: TGTGCCACCGCTTACTCGGGTGGAAACACCATATATTTT.

Only one count was recorded for this clone. The chain links TRBV24-1 to TRBJ2-2; D might be TRBD2 (6 bases). CDR1 is KGHDR, CDR2 SFDVKD, per germline. The CDR3 totals 15 residues. Between the trimmed V and J ends, which lost 4 bases and 7 bases, there was a span of 15 bases. This chain's CDR3 is CATSDARLDSGELFF. In DNA, the CDR3 is TGTGCCACCAGTGACGCTAGACTAGATAGCGGGGAGCTGTTTTTT.

This clone showed up just a few times. V and J are TRBV18 and TRBJ1-4; D is unclear. V gave up 1 base and J gave up 3 bases, with 9 bases separating them. CDR3 length equals 15 residues. CDR1 is KGHSH and CDR2 is LQKENI in the germline V gene. In DNA form, the CDR3 reads TGTGCCAGCTCACCACGGGCACAGTCTAATGAAAAACTGTTTTTT. It encodes CASSPRAQSNEKLFF.

The chain links TRBV27 to TRBJ2-5; 9 nucleotides line up with TRBD2. Germline values: CDR1 MNHEY, CDR2 SMNVEV (reference sequence). This CDR3 is built from 15 residues. The V and J ends lost 2 bases and 2 bases, in that order; junction bases with no gene match: 3. The CDR3 region is CASSLSGRRQETQYF. The CDR3 DNA reads as TGTGCCAGCAGTTTAAGCGGGAGGAGGCAAGAGACCCAGTACTTC.

CDR3 region: CASSSLLAGGRETQYF. The CDR3 nucleotides are TGTGCCAGCAGCTCCCTGCTAGCGGGAGGGAGAGAGACCCAGTACTTC. The chain links TRBV7-8 to TRBJ2-5, with 12 bases that match TRBD2. V trimming: 4 bases; J trimming: 4 bases; junction bases outside the gene matches: 7. The germline V gene encodes CDR1 SGHVS and CDR2 FQNEAQ. The CDR3 sequence is 16 residues long.

The J gene is TRBJ1-2, the V gene TRBV10-3; D uncertain. The CDR3 spans 12 residues. Trimming stripped 0 bases from V and 8 bases from J, with 7 bases between. The germline gives CDR1 ENHRY, CDR2 SYGVKD. The CDR3 here is CAISESAVGYTF. CDR3 bases: TGTGCCATCAGTGAGTCAGCGGTAGGCTACACCTTC.

This chain uses TRBV10-3 with TRBJ1-1, with 11 bases lining up with TRBD1. The CDR3 is 16 residues long. Germline V gene data show CDR1 as ENHRY and CDR2 as SYGVKD. After removal of 5 bases from V and 4 bases from J, the junction contained 9 bases not matched to a gene. The CDR3 nucleotides are TGTGCCATCAGTACCGGGACAGGGGGAGGTGGCACTGAAGCTTTCTTT. Translated, it gives CAISTGTGGGGTEAFF.

The chain carries TRBV10-3 and TRBJ2-7; 9 nucleotides match TRBD2. The CDR3 covers 16 residues. V lost 0 bases and J lost 1; bases outside the gene matches: 4. CDR1 is ENHRY, CDR2 SYGVKD, per germline. The CDR3: CAISESRAGGSYEQYF. In DNA, the CDR3 is TGTGCCATCAGTGAGTCCCGAGCGGGGGGATCCTACGAGCAGTACTTC.

This clone appeared once. V usage is TRBV6-5 and J usage is TRBJ2-5; possible D gene TRBD2, 6 bases. Germline-derived CDR1 and CDR2 are MNHEY and SVGAGI. V lost 6 bases to trimming and J lost 6 bases, with 14 bases between them. The CDR3 extends over 13 amino acids. CDR3 sequence reads: CASRPLGGKTQYF. In DNA form, the CDR3 reads TGTGCCAGCAGGCCTCTGGGGGGAAAGACCCAGTACTTC.

This chain links TRBV27 with TRBJ2-7, with D possibly matching TRBD2 (5 bases). V was trimmed by 5 bases and J by 6 bases, leaving 20 bases between them. This CDR3 region has 15 residues. The germline V gene has CDR1 MNHEY and CDR2 SMNVEV (reference sequence). CDR3 sequence: CASSKDSTPLAEQYF. The CDR3 nucleotides are TGTGCCAGCAGTAAAGATAGTACACCGCTAGCCGAGCAGTACTTC.

The chain joins TRBV28 to TRBJ2-7; 12 bases fit TRBD2. Germline loops: CDR1 MDHEN, CDR2 SYDVKM. CDR3 size: 17 residues. V lost 5 bases to trimming and J lost 0 bases; unmatched junction nucleotides: 8. The CDR3 sequence: CASSGTSGPLSSYEQYF. The CDR3 bases are TGTGCCAGCAGTGGGACTAGCGGGCCTTTAAGCTCCTACGAGCAGTACTTC.